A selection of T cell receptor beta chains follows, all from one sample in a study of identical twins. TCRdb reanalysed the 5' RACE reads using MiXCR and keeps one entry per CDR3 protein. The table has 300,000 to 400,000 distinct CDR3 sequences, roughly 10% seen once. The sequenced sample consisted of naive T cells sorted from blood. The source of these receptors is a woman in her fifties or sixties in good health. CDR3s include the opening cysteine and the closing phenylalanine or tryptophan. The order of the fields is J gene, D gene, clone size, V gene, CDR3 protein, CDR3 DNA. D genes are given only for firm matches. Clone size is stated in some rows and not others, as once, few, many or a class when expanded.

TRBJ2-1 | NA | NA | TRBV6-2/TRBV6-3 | CASSYKSSYNEQFF | TGTGCCAGCAGTTACAAAAGCTCCTACAATGAGCAGTTCTTC
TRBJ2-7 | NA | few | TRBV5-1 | CASSLGAGDEQYF | TGCGCCAGCTCTCTGGGGGCGGGAGACGAGCAGTACTTC
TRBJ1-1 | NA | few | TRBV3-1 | CASSSPTEAFF | TGTGCCAGCAGCTCCCCCACTGAAGCTTTCTTT
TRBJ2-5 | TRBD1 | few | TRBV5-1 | CASSLAGQGETQYF | TGCGCCAGCAGCTTGGCCGGACAGGGGGAGACCCAGTACTTC
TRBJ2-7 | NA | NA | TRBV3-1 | CASSLGTQSGVQYF | TGTGCCAGCAGCCTCGGGACTCAAAGTGGAGTGCAGTACTTC
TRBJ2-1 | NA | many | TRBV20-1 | CSASRVTPRHNEQFF | TGCAGTGCTAGCAGGGTCACTCCAAGACACAATGAGCAGTTCTTC
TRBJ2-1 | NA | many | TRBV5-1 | CASSANVYEQFF | TGCGCCAGCAGCGCTAACGTCTATGAGCAGTTCTTC
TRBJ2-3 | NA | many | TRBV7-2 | CASSLSTGRGTDTQYF | TGTGCCAGCAGCTTATCTACAGGGAGGGGAACAGATACGCAGTATTTT
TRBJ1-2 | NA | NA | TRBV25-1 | CASSEWSGSYGYTF | TGTGCCAGCAGTGAATGGTCAGGCTCCTATGGCTACACCTTC
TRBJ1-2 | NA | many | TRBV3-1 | CASSQDLIGGLYGYTF | TGTGCCAGCAGCCAAGATCTTATTGGGGGTCTCTATGGCTACACCTTC
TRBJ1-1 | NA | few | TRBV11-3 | CASSSSTEAFF | TGTGCCAGCAGCTCGTCGACTGAAGCTTTCTTT
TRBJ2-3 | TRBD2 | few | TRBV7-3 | CASSIAGGPPDTQYF | TGTGCCAGCAGCATAGCGGGAGGGCCCCCAGATACGCAGTATTTT
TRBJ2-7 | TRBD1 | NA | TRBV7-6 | CASSKEIGDSLSYEQYF | TGTGCCAGCAGCAAAGAGATAGGGGACAGCCTCTCCTACGAGCAGTACTTC
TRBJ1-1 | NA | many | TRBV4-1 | CATLGPNTEAFF | TGCGCCACCCTGGGGCCGAACACTGAAGCTTTCTTT
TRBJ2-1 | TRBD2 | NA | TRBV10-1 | CASGGTSSLNEQFF | TGCGCCAGCGGGGGGACTAGTAGTCTCAATGAGCAGTTCTTC
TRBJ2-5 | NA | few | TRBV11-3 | CASSLDLEETQYF | TGTGCCAGCAGCTTAGATCTTGAAGAGACCCAGTACTTC
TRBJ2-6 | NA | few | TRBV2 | CASSALTGTSSGANVLTF | TGTGCCAGCAGCGCTCTTACAGGGACCAGCTCTGGGGCCAACGTCCTGACTTTC
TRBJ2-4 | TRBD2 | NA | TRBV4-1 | CASSHPGTSGRAKNIQYF | TGCGCCAGCAGCCATCCGGGGACTAGCGGGAGGGCCAAAAACATTCAGTACTTC
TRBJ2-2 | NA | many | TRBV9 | CASSVVPENTGELFF | TGTGCCAGCAGCGTAGTACCAGAAAACACCGGGGAGCTGTTTTTT
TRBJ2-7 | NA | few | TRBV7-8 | CASGHVSSYEQYF | TGTGCCAGCGGCCACGTTTCGTCCTACGAGCAGTACTTC
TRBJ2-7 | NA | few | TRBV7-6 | CASSLGAGPGYEQYF | TGTGCCAGCAGCTTAGGCGCCGGGCCCGGCTACGAGCAGTACTTC
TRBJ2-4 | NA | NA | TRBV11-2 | CASSLGRVTVLAKNIQYF | TGTGCCAGCAGCTTAGGCCGGGTAACAGTTCTAGCCAAAAACATTCAGTACTTC
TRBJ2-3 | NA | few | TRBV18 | CASSPGTGPDTQYF | TGTGCCAGCTCACCTGGGACGGGGCCAGATACGCAGTATTTT
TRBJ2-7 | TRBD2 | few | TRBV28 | CASSPTGTSGKLKQYF | TGTGCCAGCAGTCCTACCGGGACTAGCGGGAAATTAAAGCAGTACTTC
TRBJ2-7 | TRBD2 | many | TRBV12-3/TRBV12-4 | CASSRPGLAGSYEQYF | TGTGCCAGCAGTCGACCAGGACTAGCGGGTTCCTACGAGCAGTACTTC
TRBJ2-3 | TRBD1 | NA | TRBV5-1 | CASSFFPDPGQGTDTQYF | TGCGCCAGCAGCTTCTTCCCCGACCCGGGACAGGGCACAGATACGCAGTATTTT
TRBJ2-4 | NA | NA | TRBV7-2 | CASSLALGGSAKNIQYF | TGTGCCAGCAGCTTAGCGCTGGGTGGGAGCGCCAAAAACATTCAGTACTTC
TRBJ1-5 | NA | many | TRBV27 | CASSALSGKISNQPQHF | TGTGCCAGCAGTGCGTTGTCCGGGAAGATTAGCAATCAGCCCCAGCATTTT
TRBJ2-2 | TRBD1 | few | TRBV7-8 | CASATGGTGELFF | TGTGCCAGTGCGACAGGGGGGACCGGGGAGCTGTTTTTT
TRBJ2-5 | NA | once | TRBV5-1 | CASSLALAGGLGTQYF | TGCGCCAGCAGCTTGGCCCTGGCAGGGGGACTGGGGACCCAGTACTTC
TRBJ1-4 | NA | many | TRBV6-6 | CASSYSRQGRSTNEKLFF | TGTGCCAGCAGTTACTCGAGGCAGGGGAGGTCTACTAATGAAAAACTGTTTTTT
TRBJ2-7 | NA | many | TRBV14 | CASSNAGYEQYF | TGTGCCAGCAGCAATGCAGGGTACGAGCAGTACTTC
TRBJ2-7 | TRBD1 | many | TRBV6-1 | CASSDGTATYEQYF | TGTGCCAGCAGTGACGGGACAGCCACCTACGAGCAGTACTTC
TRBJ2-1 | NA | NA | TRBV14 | CASSPRRLPTYNEQFF | TGTGCCAGCAGCCCAAGGAGACTTCCCACCTACAATGAGCAGTTCTTC
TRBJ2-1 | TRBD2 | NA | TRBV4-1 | CASSQTPPTSGGDNEQFF | TGCGCCAGCAGCCAAACCCCCCCGACTAGCGGAGGGGACAATGAGCAGTTCTTC
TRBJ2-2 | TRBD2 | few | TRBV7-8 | CASSPLYTSGTGELFF | TGTGCCAGCAGCCCGTTATATACTAGCGGCACCGGGGAGCTGTTTTTT
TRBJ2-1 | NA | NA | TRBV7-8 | CASSLGLLKQLYNEQFF | TGTGCCAGCAGCTTAGGGCTCCTAAAGCAGTTGTACAATGAGCAGTTCTTC
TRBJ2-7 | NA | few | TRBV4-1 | CASSQDRTYEQYF | TGCGCCAGCAGCCAAGATAGGACGTACGAGCAGTACTTC
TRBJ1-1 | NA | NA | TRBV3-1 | CASSQEVLQNTEAFF | TGTGCCAGCAGCCAAGAGGTCCTACAGAACACTGAAGCTTTCTTT
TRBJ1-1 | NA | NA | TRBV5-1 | CASRLDPNTEAFF | TGCGCCAGCAGGTTGGACCCGAACACTGAAGCTTTCTTT
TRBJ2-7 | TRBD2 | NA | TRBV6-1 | CASSEEWGTEGLAGDPYEQYF | TGTGCCAGCAGTGAAGAATGGGGGACAGAAGGCTTAGCGGGAGACCCCTACGAGCAGTACTTC
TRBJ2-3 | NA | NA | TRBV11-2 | CASSLVANTQYF | TGTGCCAGCAGCTTAGTCGCGAATACGCAGTATTTT
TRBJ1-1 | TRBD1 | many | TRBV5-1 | CASSPYRQGTEAFF | TGCGCCAGCAGCCCATATCGACAGGGAACTGAAGCTTTCTTT
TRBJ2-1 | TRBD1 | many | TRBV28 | CASSPGGQGDEQFF | TGTGCCAGCAGTCCCGGTGGACAGGGCGATGAGCAGTTCTTC
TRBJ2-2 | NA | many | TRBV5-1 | CASSLTAQVITGELFF | TGCGCCAGCAGTCTCACGGCTCAGGTTATCACCGGGGAGCTGTTTTTT
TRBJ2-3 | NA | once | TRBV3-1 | CASSQDLGTSTDTQYF | TGTGCCAGCAGCCAAGACCTCGGGACTAGCACAGATACGCAGTATTTT
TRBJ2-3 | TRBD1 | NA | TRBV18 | CASSPLKQGNTQYF | TGTGCCAGCTCACCATTAAAACAGGGGAATACGCAGTATTTT
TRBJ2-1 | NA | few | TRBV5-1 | CASSLEVSSYNEQFF | TGCGCCAGCAGCTTGGAGGTGAGCTCCTACAATGAGCAGTTCTTC
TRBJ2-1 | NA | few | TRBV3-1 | CASSLRGDNEQFF | TGTGCCAGCAGCCTGCGCGGGGACAATGAGCAGTTCTTC
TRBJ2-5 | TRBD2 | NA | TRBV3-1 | CASSQRGLASGETQYF | TGTGCCAGCAGCCAAAGAGGACTAGCTTCTGGGGAGACCCAGTACTTC
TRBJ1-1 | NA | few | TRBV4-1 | CASSQETGVRNTEAFF | TGCGCCAGCAGCCAAGAGACGGGGGTGAGGAACACTGAAGCTTTCTTT